This T cell receptor (beta chain) was sequenced in a study of technical replicates of blood from a handful of donors. CDR3 length: 16 residues. The germline V gene has CDR1 SGHTA and CDR2 FQGNSA. The V and J ends lost 4 bases and 5 bases respectively, with 18 bases between them. The data were produced by immunoSEQ multiplex PCR, yet TCRdb's version contains in-frame clones alone and is incomplete. This table has around 85,000 clones, less than 95% appearing once. The sample consisted of T cells isolated from PBMCs. V usage is TRBV7-2 and J usage is TRBJ2-1, with TRBD1 as a possible D gene (6 bases). The origin of this receptor is a human donor in good health. As DNA, the CDR3 is TGTGCCAGCAGCTACCAAGGGGGTATGGTTAACAATGAGCAGTTCTTC. It specifies CASSYQGGMVNNEQFF.